This T cell receptor (beta chain) originates from a study of T cell responses to AZD1222 COVID-19 vaccine. General study findings and limits: Vaccine-associated CD4 TCRs spanned spike, dominant at 160-218 and 743-854.

The germline V gene has CDR1 MNHEY and CDR2 SMNVEV (reference sequence). Trimming cost V 6 bases and J 5 bases, with 14 bases left between them. The CDR3 is made up of 13 amino acids. This clone came up a few times. The antigen remains undetermined. Repertoires were generated with immunoSEQ multiplex PCR, while TCRdb's copy carries only in-frame clones and drops some. This table holds approximately 91,000 clones, less than 95% found once. The gene calls are TRBV27 and TRBJ2-7; D not resolved. The origin of this receptor is an adult who received the AZD1222 COVID-19 vaccine. The material was peripheral blood, obtained 28 days after the second AZD1222 dose. CDR3 DNA sequence: TGTGCCAGCAGGTCGCCCCTAATGGACGAGCAGTACTTC. Protein product: CASRSPLMDEQYF.